This T cell receptor beta chain was sequenced in a study of early T cells in non-severe SARS-CoV-2 infection. Study details: Whole-blood bulk RNA, unsorted, was sequenced, and chains were unpaired.

The CDR3 is 16 amino acids. With 0 bases removed from V and 1 base from J, the gap between germline ends came to 12 bases. From germline, CDR1 is SGHDN and CDR2 FVKESK. Unique molecular identifiers tagged individual cDNA molecules. One entry per CDR3 protein results from TCRdb running MiXCR on the 5' RACE reads. The sample includes around 30,000 distinct CDR3 sequences, 5.6% of them seen just once. This clonotype was seen at least ten times. The receptor was isolated from an adult who was a healthcare worker with PCR-confirmed SARS-CoV-2 infection or an uninfected control (not recorded which). V usage is TRBV14 and J usage is TRBJ2-5; TRBD1 might be the D (6 bases). Sequenced material: whole blood. The CDR3 region is CASSQDIRGGQETQYF. DNA of the CDR3: TGTGCCAGCAGCCAAGATATCAGGGGCGGCCAAGAGACCCAGTACTTC.